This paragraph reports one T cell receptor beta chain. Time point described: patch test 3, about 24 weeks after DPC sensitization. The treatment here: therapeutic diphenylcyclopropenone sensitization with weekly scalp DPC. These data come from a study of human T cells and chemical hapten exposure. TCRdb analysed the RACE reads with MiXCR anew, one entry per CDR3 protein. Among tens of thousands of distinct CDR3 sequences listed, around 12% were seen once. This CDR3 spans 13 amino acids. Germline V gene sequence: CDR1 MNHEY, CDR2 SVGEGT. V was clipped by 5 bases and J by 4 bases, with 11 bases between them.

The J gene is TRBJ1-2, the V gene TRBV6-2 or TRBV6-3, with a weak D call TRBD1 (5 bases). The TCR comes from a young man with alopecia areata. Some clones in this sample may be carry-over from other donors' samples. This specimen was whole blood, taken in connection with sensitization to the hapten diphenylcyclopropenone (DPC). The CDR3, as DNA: TGTGCCAGCAGTGACAGTTTAGCCTATGGCTACACCTTC. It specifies CASSDSLAYGYTF.